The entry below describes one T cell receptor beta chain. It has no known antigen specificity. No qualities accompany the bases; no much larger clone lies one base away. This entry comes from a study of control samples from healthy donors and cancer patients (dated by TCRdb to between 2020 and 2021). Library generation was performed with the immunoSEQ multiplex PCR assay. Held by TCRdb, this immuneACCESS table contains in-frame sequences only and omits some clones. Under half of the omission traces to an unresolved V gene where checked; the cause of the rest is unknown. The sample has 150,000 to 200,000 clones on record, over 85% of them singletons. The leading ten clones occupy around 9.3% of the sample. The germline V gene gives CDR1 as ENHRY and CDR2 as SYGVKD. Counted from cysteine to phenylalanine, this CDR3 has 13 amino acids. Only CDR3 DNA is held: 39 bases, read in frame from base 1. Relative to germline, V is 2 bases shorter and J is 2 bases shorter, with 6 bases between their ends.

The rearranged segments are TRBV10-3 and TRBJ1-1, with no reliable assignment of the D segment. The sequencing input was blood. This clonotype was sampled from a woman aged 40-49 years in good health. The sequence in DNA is TGTGCCATCAGTGAGGGGTATAACACTGAAGCTTTCTTT. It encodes CAISEGYNTEAFF.